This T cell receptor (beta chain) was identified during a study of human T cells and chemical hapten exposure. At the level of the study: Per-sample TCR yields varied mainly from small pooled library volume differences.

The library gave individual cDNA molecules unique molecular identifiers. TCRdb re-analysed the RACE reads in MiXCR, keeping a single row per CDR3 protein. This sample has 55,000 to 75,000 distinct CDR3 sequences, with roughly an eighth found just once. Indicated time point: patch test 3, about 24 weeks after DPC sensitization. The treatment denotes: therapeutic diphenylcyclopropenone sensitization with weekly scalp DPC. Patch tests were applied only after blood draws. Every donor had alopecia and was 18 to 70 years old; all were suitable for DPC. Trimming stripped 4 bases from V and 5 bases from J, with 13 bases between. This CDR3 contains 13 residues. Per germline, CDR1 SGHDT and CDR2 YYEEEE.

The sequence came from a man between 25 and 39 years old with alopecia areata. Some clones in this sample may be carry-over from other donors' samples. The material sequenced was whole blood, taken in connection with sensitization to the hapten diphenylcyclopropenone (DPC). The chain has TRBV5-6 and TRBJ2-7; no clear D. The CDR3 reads CASSHTSTDEQYF. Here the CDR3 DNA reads TGTGCCAGCAGCCACACTTCGACGGACGAGCAGTACTTC.